This T cell receptor (beta chain) came from a study of T cells in narcolepsy. Study observations and caveats: Blood of same and different patients, but not healthy controls, reportedly held recurring autoreactive clonotypes.

TCRdb's copy holds only in-frame clones and misses some; the assay was immunoSEQ multiplex PCR. The sample lists over 1,400 clones; roughly 40% were seen once. A remark on this clone: The antigen is undetermined.

The CDR3 has 17 amino acids. CDR1 and CDR2 (germline): KGHSH, LQKENI. V shed 5 bases and J 1 base; nucleotides not matched to a gene: 10. The source is a human donor with narcolepsy. The genes are TRBV18 and TRBJ2-3; 9 nucleotides match TRBD2. Sequencing used cultured CD8+ T cells from cerebrospinal fluid. The CDR3 sequence is CASSSSAQRGGTDTQYF. As DNA, the CDR3 is TGTGCCAGCTCATCCTCCGCCCAGCGGGGGGGCACAGATACGCAGTATTTT. Combining the CDR3 with reference TRBV18 and TRBJ2-3 gives the whole variable domain NAGVMQNPRHLVRRRGQEARLRCSPMKGHSHVYWYRQLPEEGLKFMVYLQKENIIDESGMPKERFSAEFPKEGPSILRIQQVVRGDSAAYFCASSSSAQRGGTDTQYFGPGTRLTVL.